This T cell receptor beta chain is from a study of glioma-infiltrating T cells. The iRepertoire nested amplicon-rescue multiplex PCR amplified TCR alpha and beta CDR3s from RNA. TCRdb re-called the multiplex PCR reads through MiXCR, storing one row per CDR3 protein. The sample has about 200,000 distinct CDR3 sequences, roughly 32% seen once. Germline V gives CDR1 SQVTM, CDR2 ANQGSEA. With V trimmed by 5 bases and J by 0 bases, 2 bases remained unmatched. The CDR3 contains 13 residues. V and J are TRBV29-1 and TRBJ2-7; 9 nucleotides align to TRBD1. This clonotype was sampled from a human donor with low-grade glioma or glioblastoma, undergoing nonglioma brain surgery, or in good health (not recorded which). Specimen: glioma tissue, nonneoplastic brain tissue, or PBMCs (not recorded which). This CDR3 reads CSVKTGGSYEQYF. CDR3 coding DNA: TGCAGCGTTAAGACAGGGGGCTCCTACGAGCAGTACTTC.